This is a list of T cell receptor beta chains from one sample in a study of blood T cell repertoires in COVID-19. The method was immunoSEQ multiplex PCR; TCRdb's version includes in-frame clones alone and lacks a portion of them. The sample holds about 170,000 clones; less than 80% are singletons and the top ten take around 19%. Material: PBMCs or T cells enriched from blood (not recorded which). Receptors originate from a woman in her 70s in a cohort exposed to, infected with or recovered from COVID-19 (not recorded which). CDR3s include the opening cysteine and the closing phenylalanine or tryptophan. The D gene is left open where the match is weak. Clone size, where shown, is once, few, many, or a class for clones that have expanded.

J | D | V | size | DNA | CDR3
TRBJ1-5 | - | TRBV7-2 | - | TGTGCCAGCAGCTTCCCGGGTCAGCCCCAGCATTTT | CASSFPGQPQHF
TRBJ1-4 | - | TRBV20-1 | once | TGCAGTGCTAGTGCCGGGGAAAATGAAAAACTGTTTTTT | CSASAGENEKLFF
TRBJ2-4 | - | TRBV3-1/TRBV3-2 | - | TGTGCCAGCAGCCCCCGGGGATATACAAACATTCAGTACTTC | CASSPRGYTNIQYF
TRBJ2-1 | - | TRBV5-1 | - | TGCGCCAGCAGCTTGCCTGGACCTCTAGGGGATGAGCAGTTCTTC | CASSLPGPLGDEQFF
TRBJ1-2 | TRBD1 | TRBV6-1 | - | TGTGCCAGCAGAGAAGGGACAGACTATGGCTACACCTTC | CASREGTDYGYTF
TRBJ1-3 | - | TRBV5-5 | - | TGTGCCAGCAGCTTGGTCCCAGGGTCTGGAAACACCATATATTTT | CASSLVPGSGNTIYF
TRBJ2-1 | - | TRBV6-6 | - | TGTGCCAGCAGTTTCGCCGGGACTCGCAATGAGCAGTTCTTC | CASSFAGTRNEQFF
TRBJ1-5 | - | TRBV6-5 | - | TGTGCCAGCATTCTAGGGGACATGCATCAGCCCCAGCATTTT | CASILGDMHQPQHF
TRBJ1-2 | TRBD1 | TRBV19 | - | TGTGCCAGTAGCGAGGACAGGGGGCGCGGCTACACCTTC | CASSEDRGRGYTF
TRBJ1-5 | - | TRBV7-9 | - | TGTGCCAGCAGCTTTCCAGGGCAGCCCCAGCATTTT | CASSFPGQPQHF
TRBJ2-5 | - | TRBV2 | - | TGTGCCGCCAAACCAGGGTCCACGGAGACCCAGTACTTC | CAAKPGSTETQYF
TRBJ2-2 | TRBD2 | TRBV9 | - | TGCGCCAGCAGCGTAGCGGGGGGGGCTGGCGGGGAGCTGTTTTTT | CASSVAGGAGGELFF
TRBJ1-3 | TRBD1 | TRBV28 | - | TGTGCCAGCAGTTTTAACCGGGACAGGTTAAACACCATATATTTT | CASSFNRDRLNTIYF
TRBJ2-7 | - | TRBV2 | - | TGTGCCAGCAGTCAAGACTACTACGAGCAGTACTTC | CASSQDYYEQYF
TRBJ1-4 | TRBD1 | TRBV10-1 | once | TGCGCCAGCAGTGAAGGTGGGACAGGGGGATATGAAAAACTGTTTTTT | CASSEGGTGGYEKLFF
TRBJ2-7 | - | TRBV28 | - | TGTGCCAGCAGCCCCGGGAGTACCTACGAGCAGTACTTC | CASSPGSTYEQYF
TRBJ2-5 | - | TRBV2 | - | TGTGCCAGCAGTGAAGCGTCATTCAGAGAGACCCAGTACTTC | CASSEASFRETQYF
TRBJ2-3 | - | TRBV9 | once | TGTGCCAGCAGCGTTGGAGGCCAGCCAAACACAGATACGCAGTATTTT | CASSVGGQPNTDTQYF
TRBJ2-1 | TRBD2 | TRBV9 | - | TGTGCCAGCAGCCTCCGGGGAGCGGGAGGGTATGAGCAGTTCTTC | CASSLRGAGGYEQFF
TRBJ1-2 | - | TRBV5-1 | - | TGCGCCAGCAGCTTGGTACCGGGGAACTATGGCTACACCTTC | CASSLVPGNYGYTF
TRBJ1-2 | TRBD1 | TRBV27 | - | TGTGCCAGCAGCCAGGACAGGGGGCGGTCTGGCTACACCTTC | CASSQDRGRSGYTF
TRBJ2-1 | TRBD1 | TRBV20-1 | - | TGCAGTGCTGGAGACAGGGATCAGTTCTTC | CSAGDRDQFF
TRBJ1-5 | - | TRBV7-8 | - | TGTGCCAGCAGCTTATCAGACGGTAGCGGGCCCCAGCATTTT | CASSLSDGSGPQHF
TRBJ1-5 | TRBD1 | TRBV2 | - | TGTGCCGGGCGATCAGGGACAGGGTCGCCCCAGCATTTT | CAGRSGTGSPQHF
TRBJ1-2 | - | TRBV5-6 | - | TGTGCCAGCAGCTCAGGGGATGACTATGGCTACACCTTC | CASSSGDDYGYTF
TRBJ1-4 | - | TRBV5-1 | once | TGCGCCAGCAGCTTGAGGCAGGGAAATGAAAAACTGTTTTTT | CASSLRQGNEKLFF
TRBJ2-1 | - | TRBV7-8 | - | TGTGCCAGCAGCTTGCTACTATCAGGGGTGGAGCAGTTCTTC | CASSLLLSGVEQFF
TRBJ1-2 | - | TRBV2 | few | TGTGCCAGCAGTGATGTAGGGGTGACCACCTTC | CASSDVGVTTF
TRBJ2-2 | - | TRBV9 | - | TGTGCCAGCAGCGTAGCCCCCCATGGGGAGCTGTTTTTT | CASSVAPHGELFF